Presented here are 30 T cell receptor beta chains from one specimen sequenced in a study of radiotherapy plus CTLA-4 blockade in lung cancer. The table came from immunoSEQ multiplex PCR; TCRdb's copy has only in-frame clones and leaves some out. The table shows about 78,000 clones, with approximately 83% occurring only once. The sample in question was peripheral blood, obtained from a patient treated with radiotherapy plus ipilimumab. These receptors were taken from a human donor with non-small cell lung cancer who had a partial response to radiotherapy plus ipilimumab.

The rearrangement links TRBV25-1 to TRBJ2-5; 7 nucleotides agree with TRBD2. This CDR3 has 14 amino acids. Germline V lookup: CDR1 MGHDK, CDR2 SYGVNS. V shed 2 bases, J shed 4 bases, and the junction held 4 bases outside the gene matches. In DNA, the CDR3 is TGTGCCAGCAGTGAAGCGGGAGATGGAGAGACCCAGTACTTC. Protein product: CASSEAGDGETQYF.

This rearrangement joins TRBV5-1 to TRBJ2-1; 16 bases fit TRBD2. The CDR3 runs to 19 residues. The germline CDR1 and CDR2 sequences are SGHRS and YFSETQ. V shed 4 bases, J shed 3 bases, and the junction held 10 bases outside the gene matches. The CDR3 region has the DNA TGCGCCAGCAGCCTAGGGACTAGCGGGAGGGCCCAGGACTACAATGAGCAGTTCTTC. It yields the protein CASSLGTSGRAQDYNEQFF. Supplemented by reference TRBV5-1 and TRBJ2-1, the full variable domain reads KAGVTQTPRYLIKTRGQQVTLSCSPISGHRSVSWYQQTPGQGLQFLFEYFSETQRNKGNFPGRFSGRQFSNSRSEMNVSTLELGDSALYLCASSLGTSGRAQDYNEQFFGPGTRLTVL.

The chain carries TRBV28 and TRBJ2-1; no clear D. V lost 3 bases and J lost 10, with 4 bases in between. The CDR3 runs 10 residues. Germline V CDR1 and CDR2: MDHEN, SYDVKM. The CDR3 is CASSLREQFF. CDR3 sequence (DNA): TGTGCCAGCAGTTTGAGAGAGCAGTTCTTC.

This clone was found a few times. The CDR3 region has the DNA TGTGCCAGCCGGGGGGCAGCCTCCTCTGGAAACACCATATATTTT. It specifies CASRGAASSGNTIYF. V gene TRBV6-1 combines with J gene TRBJ1-3; TRBD1 is a possible D gene (6 bases). The CDR3 runs 15 residues. Trimming cost V 8 bases and J 0 bases, with 14 bases left between them. Germline CDR1 MNHNS, CDR2 SASEGT.

J is TRBJ1-1 and V is TRBV19; TRBD1 matches at 9 bases. The CDR3 is 17 amino acids. Losses at the gene ends were 6 bases for V and 0 bases for J; bases not matched to a gene: 11. Germline assignment: CDR1 LNHDA and CDR2 SQIVND (reference sequence). CDR3 nucleotides: TGTGCCAGTAGCGCCGGGACAGGGAAGGGAGTGAACACTGAAGCTTTCTTT. It is translated as CASSAGTGKGVNTEAFF.

The chain's CDR3 is CASFFTGGNTEAFF. The CDR3 bases are TGTGCCAGCTTTTTCACAGGGGGGAACACTGAAGCTTTCTTT. The chain combines TRBV18 with TRBJ1-1, with 8 bases that match TRBD1. Per germline, CDR1 KGHSH and CDR2 LQKENI. This CDR3 has 14 amino acids. Germline trimming cut 7 bases from V and 1 base from J; bases unmatched to any gene: 5.

The CDR3: CASSIHNRLAGVVADTQYF. The CDR3 DNA sequence: TGTGCCAGTAGTATACATAATAGACTAGCGGGAGTAGTAGCAGATACGCAGTATTTT. The V and J genes are TRBV19 and TRBJ2-3, with 12 bases fitting TRBD2. Germline-derived CDR1 and CDR2 are LNHDA and SQIVND (reference sequence). The CDR3 runs to 19 residues. V gave up 2 bases and J gave up 4 bases; unmatched junction bases: 13.

This clone has a single count. This rearrangement joins TRBV11-1 to TRBJ2-1; 13 bases align to TRBD2. Germline CDR1 reads SGHAT; CDR2 reads FQDESV (reference sequence). V trimming: 3 bases; J trimming: 4 bases; junction bases outside the gene matches: 9. This CDR3 spans 18 amino acids. The CDR3 loop reads CASSFLRTSGSLYNEQFF. CDR3 DNA: TGTGCCAGCAGCTTTCTAAGGACTAGCGGGAGCCTTTACAATGAGCAGTTCTTC.

The chain employs TRBV30 and TRBJ2-6; a weak D match, TRBD1 (5 bases). CDR1 is GTSNPN, CDR2 SVGIG, per germline (reference sequence). V was trimmed by 2 bases and J by 0 bases, leaving 8 bases between them. This CDR3 has 15 amino acids. The CDR3 protein is CAWSRGNSGANVLTF. For the CDR3, the DNA is TGTGCCTGGAGTAGGGGCAACTCTGGGGCCAACGTCCTGACTTTC.

A note on this clone: The sample carries other DNA sequences with the same CDR3. The chain employs TRBV7-9 and TRBJ2-5; 11 nucleotides agree with TRBD2. The CDR3 has 14 amino acids. After removal of 3 bases from V and 5 bases from J, the junction contained 2 bases not matched to a gene. In germline, CDR1 is SEHNR, CDR2 FQNEAQ (reference sequence). Here the CDR3 reads CASSLASGRETQYF. CDR3 nucleotide sequence: TGTGCCAGCAGCTTGGCTAGCGGGAGGGAGACCCAGTACTTC.

The J gene is TRBJ1-1, the V gene TRBV9; 7 nucleotides line up with TRBD1. Germline assignment: CDR1 SGDLS and CDR2 YYNGEE. The CDR3 consists of 13 residues. V shed 3 bases, J shed 9 bases, and the junction held 8 bases outside the gene matches. CDR3 nucleotides: TGTGCCAGCAGCGGGGGACAGAAAGGAAAAGCTTTCTTT. As protein: CASSGGQKGKAFF. Complete variable domain (other parts from reference TRBV9 and TRBJ1-1): DSGVTQTPKHLITATGQRVTLRCSPRSGDLSVYWYQQSLDQGLQFLIQYYNGEERAKGNILERFSAQQFPDLHSELNLSSLELGDSALYFCASSGGQKGKAFFGQGTRLTVV.

This clone is a singleton in its sample. The chain is built from TRBV28 and TRBJ2-3, with 10 bases fitting TRBD1. This CDR3 has 16 amino acids. Germline V lookup: CDR1 MDHEN, CDR2 SYDVKM. Unmatched junction bases numbered 12, after V lost 6 bases and J lost 6 bases. This chain's CDR3 is CASRRRTGGRFDTQYF. The CDR3 DNA sequence: TGTGCCAGCAGACGTAGGACAGGGGGAAGATTTGATACGCAGTATTTT.

This sequence joins TRBV6-6 and TRBJ2-2; TRBD2 matches at 8 bases. V shed 5 bases and J 6 bases; nucleotides not matched to a gene: 5. The CDR3 runs to 14 residues. CDR1 is MNHNY and CDR2 is SVGAGI in the germline V gene (reference sequence). The CDR3 protein is CASSPNGGAGELFF. CDR3 bases: TGTGCCAGCAGTCCAAACGGGGGGGCCGGGGAGCTGTTTTTT.

The chain uses TRBV9 and TRBJ1-4; TRBD1 aligns across 9 bases. The trim removed 2 bases at V and 4 bases at J, leaving 9 bases unmatched. Germline V CDR1 and CDR2: SGDLS, YYNGEE. This CDR3 has 17 amino acids. The CDR3 region is CASSVTGGASLNEKLFF. Written as DNA, the CDR3 is TGTGCCAGCAGCGTCACAGGGGGCGCGTCCCTTAATGAAAAACTGTTTTTT.

This chain connects TRBV11-3 to TRBJ1-2, with D unclear. The V gene lost 0 bases and the J gene lost 4 bases, with 3 bases spanning the gap. The CDR3 runs to 12 residues. Germline lookup yields CDR1 SGHNT and CDR2 YENEEA. CDR3: CASSLDGYGYTF. The CDR3 coding sequence is TGTGCCAGCAGCTTAGACGGCTATGGCTACACCTTC.

This chain joins TRBV27 and TRBJ2-7, with 9 bases fitting TRBD1. The V gene's germline CDR1 is MNHEY and CDR2 SMNVEV (reference sequence). This CDR3 is built from 14 residues. V was clipped by 4 bases and J by 4 bases; unmatched bases: 5. In DNA, the CDR3 is TGTGCCAGCAGTTGGGGACAGGGTGTTTACGAGCAGTACTTC. Protein sequence: CASSWGQGVYEQYF.

This clone was observed once. This chain links TRBV9 with TRBJ2-7; D is ambiguous. The CDR3 has 14 amino acids. The ends were cut back, 0 bases at V and 7 bases at J, with 14 bases in the middle. From germline, CDR1 is SGDLS and CDR2 YYNGEE. The chain's CDR3 is CASSVDPSQTEQYF. For the CDR3, the DNA is TGTGCCAGCAGCGTAGATCCCTCCCAGACAGAGCAGTACTTC.

This rearrangement joins TRBV11-3 to TRBJ1-1; no clear D gene. Germline CDR1 SGHNT, CDR2 YENEEA. The CDR3 consists of 16 residues. Between the trimmed V and J ends, which lost 5 bases and 4 bases, there was a span of 20 bases. CDR3: CASSLSPDAAGTEAFF. The CDR3 nucleotides read TGTGCCAGCAGCCTCTCTCCCGACGCGGCGGGCACTGAAGCTTTCTTT.

This CDR3 is CASRKQGPTDTQYF. The DNA for the CDR3 is TGTGCCAGCAGAAAACAGGGACCCACAGATACGCAGTATTTT. The chain combines TRBV6-4 with TRBJ2-3; TRBD1 might be the D (6 bases). V was pared by 6 bases and J by 2 bases, with 12 bases between. There are 14 residues in the CDR3. Germline-derived CDR1 and CDR2 are MRHNA and SNTAGT.

This clone appeared a single time. The CDR3 region is CASSLVGDSYGYTF. The CDR3 DNA reads as TGTGCCAGCAGCTTAGTGGGGGACAGCTATGGCTACACCTTC. V is TRBV11-2 and J is TRBJ1-2, with 7 bases fitting TRBD1. CDR3 size: 14 residues. Germline loops: CDR1 SGHAT, CDR2 FQNNGV. V gave up 1 base and J gave up 4 bases; unmatched junction bases: 3.

The J gene is TRBJ2-3, the V gene TRBV4-2, with a possible D match to TRBD2 (6 bases). The V and J ends lost 5 bases and 5 bases respectively, with 20 bases between them. From germline, CDR1 is LGHNA and CDR2 YNFKEQ. The CDR3 is 16 residues long. CDR3 sequence: CASSTLAGRRGDTQYF. The DNA for the CDR3 is TGTGCCAGCAGCACCCTGGCCGGGAGACGCGGAGATACGCAGTATTTT.

This chain connects TRBV7-9 to TRBJ2-2; D is perhaps TRBD2 (6 bases). Trimming removed 4 bases at V and 4 bases at J, with 10 bases between. This CDR3 has 14 amino acids. Germline CDR1 and CDR2: SEHNR and FQNEAQ (reference sequence). CDR3 DNA: TGTGCCAGCAGCTGGGGACTTGCCACCGGGGAGCTGTTTTTT. Protein sequence: CASSWGLATGELFF.

A note on this clone: The junction departs from germline at one end; a sequencing error may be responsible. The V and J genes are TRBV7-7 and TRBJ2-1; tentative D call: TRBD2 (6 bases). CDR1 is SSHAT and CDR2 is FNYEAQ in the germline V gene (reference sequence). The CDR3 length is 15 residues. The CDR3 nucleotides read TGTGCTAGCAGCTTACGATCGGGAGAATACAATGAGCAGTTCTTC. Protein product: CASSLRSGEYNEQFF.

This clone came up once. This chain joins TRBV28 and TRBJ2-7; 9 bases align to TRBD2. Germline lookup yields CDR1 MDHEN and CDR2 SYDVKM. The CDR3 is 15 residues long. The V segment lost 3 bases and the J segment 2 bases; nucleotides outside the gene matches: 5. The CDR3 sequence: CASSLLAGRTYEQYF. The CDR3 DNA sequence: TGTGCCAGCAGTTTGCTAGCGGGAAGAACCTACGAGCAGTACTTC.

The chain has TRBV19 and TRBJ1-1; tentative D call: TRBD1 (5 bases). The CDR3 length is 14 residues. Germline V gene lookup returns CDR1 LNHDA and CDR2 SQIVND (reference sequence). Between the trimmed V and J ends, which lost 5 bases and 4 bases, there was a span of 14 bases. The CDR3 sequence: CASSQFGGFTEAFF. The DNA for the CDR3 is TGTGCCAGTAGTCAGTTTGGGGGGTTCACTGAAGCTTTCTTT. The full variable domain, rest sourced from reference TRBV19 and TRBJ1-1, is DGGITQSPKYLFRKEGQNVTLSCEQNLNHDAMYWYRQDPGQGLRLIYYSQIVNDFQKGDIAEGYSVSREKKESFPLTVTSAQKNPTAFYLCASSQFGGFTEAFFGQGTRLTVV.

V is TRBV4-2 and J is TRBJ2-5, with TRBD2 matching over 9 bases. The CDR3 extends over 14 amino acids. The germline V gene encodes CDR1 LGHNA and CDR2 YNFKEQ. V dropped 2 bases and J dropped 4; count of bases not matched to a gene: 2. CDR3 residues: CASSQQLAGETQYF. The CDR3 DNA is TGTGCCAGCAGCCAACAACTAGCGGGAGAGACCCAGTACTTC.

The rearrangement links TRBV5-5 to TRBJ2-1; 9 bases match TRBD2. Per the germline V gene, CDR1 is SGHKS and CDR2 is YYEKEE (reference sequence). After removal of 4 bases from V and 4 bases from J, the junction contained 12 bases not matched to a gene. The length of the CDR3 is 17 residues. The chain's CDR3 is CASSLNPGLATYNEQFF. The CDR3 coding sequence is TGTGCCAGCAGCCTCAATCCGGGACTAGCCACGTACAATGAGCAGTTCTTC. The whole variable domain, filled in from reference TRBV5-5 and TRBJ2-1, reads DAGVTQSPTHLIKTRGQQVTLRCSPISGHKSVSWYQQVLGQGPQFIFQYYEKEERGRGNFPDRFSARQFPNYSSELNVNALLLGDSALYLCASSLNPGLATYNEQFFGPGTRLTVL.

This clone was observed a handful of times. V gene TRBV25-1 combines with J gene TRBJ1-2; D gene ambiguous. The CDR3 totals 13 residues. Germline V CDR1 and CDR2: MGHDK, SYGVNS. The V gene lost 3 bases and the J gene lost 10 bases, with 15 bases spanning the gap. The CDR3 reads CASSDGTWSVYTF. For the CDR3, the DNA is TGTGCCAGCAGTGACGGTACCTGGTCGGTCTACACCTTC.

In this sample, this clone turned up a few times. DNA of the CDR3: TGTGCCAGCAGCCCCTCTCTGAATGAAAAACTGTTTTTT. Protein sequence: CASSPSLNEKLFF. This chain links TRBV14 with TRBJ1-4; D is unclear. V gave up 4 bases and J gave up 5 bases, with 8 bases separating them. The CDR3 loop spans 13 amino acids. The V gene's germline CDR1 is SGHDN and CDR2 FVKESK.

This chain uses TRBV5-5 with TRBJ1-2; D gene unclear. Trimming pared 4 bases from V and 0 bases from J, leaving 10 bases between. This CDR3 is 14 amino acids long. The germline gives CDR1 SGHKS, CDR2 YYEKEE (reference sequence). The CDR3 DNA follows: TGTGCCAGCAGCGCCAGTCAAGCTAACTATGGCTACACCTTC. Translation: CASSASQANYGYTF.